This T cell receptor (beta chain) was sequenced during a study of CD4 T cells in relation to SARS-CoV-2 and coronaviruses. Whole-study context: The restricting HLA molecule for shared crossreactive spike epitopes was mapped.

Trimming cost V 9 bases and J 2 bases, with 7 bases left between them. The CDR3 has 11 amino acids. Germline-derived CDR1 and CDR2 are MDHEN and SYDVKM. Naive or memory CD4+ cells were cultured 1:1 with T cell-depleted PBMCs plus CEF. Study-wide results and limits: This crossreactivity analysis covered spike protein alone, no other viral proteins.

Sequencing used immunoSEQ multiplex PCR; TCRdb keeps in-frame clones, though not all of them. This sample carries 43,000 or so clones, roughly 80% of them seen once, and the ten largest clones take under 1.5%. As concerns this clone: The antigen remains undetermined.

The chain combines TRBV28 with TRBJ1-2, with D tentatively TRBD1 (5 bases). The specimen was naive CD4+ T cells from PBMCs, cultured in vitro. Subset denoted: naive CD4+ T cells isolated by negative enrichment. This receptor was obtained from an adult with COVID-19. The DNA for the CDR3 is TGTGCCAGTCAGGGAAACTATGGCTACACCTTC. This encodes CASQGNYGYTF.